These 11 T cell receptor beta chains were sequenced from one sample in a study of cytomegalovirus exposure and HLA in healthy donors. In the PCR, 60 Vbeta and 13 Jbeta primers were used. Sequencing was performed with immunoSEQ multiplex PCR; in TCRdb, only in-frame clones are kept and a portion is missing. This table has around 120,000 clones, approximately 80% appearing once. The source material was PBMCs. The source of these receptors is a woman aged 40-49 years in good health and CMV-seropositive.

The gene calls are TRBV15 and TRBJ2-7, with 8 bases fitting TRBD1. This CDR3 is 16 amino acids long. V lost 0 bases and J lost 4; bases outside the gene matches: 8. Germline V CDR1 and CDR2: LNHNV, YYDKDF (reference sequence). CDR3 protein: CATSRDLRQGTYEQYF. For the CDR3, the DNA is TGTGCCACCAGCAGAGATCTGCGACAGGGGACATACGAGCAGTACTTC. The whole variable domain, remainder taken from reference TRBV15 and TRBJ2-7, is DAMVIQNPRYQVTQFGKPVTLSCSQTLNHNVMYWYQQKSSQAPKLLFHYYDKDFNNEADTPDNFQSRRPNTSFCFLDIRSPGLGDTAMYLCATSRDLRQGTYEQYFGPGTRLTVT.

The genes are TRBV5-6 and TRBJ2-7, with 8 bases aligning to TRBD1. Germline CDR1 SGHDT, CDR2 YYEEEE. The V gene end was trimmed by 4 bases and the J gene end by 6 bases; junction bases not matched to a gene: 9. The CDR3 consists of 14 residues. The CDR3 sequence is CASSRNRGSSEQYF. CDR3 sequence (DNA): TGTGCCAGCAGCCGGAACAGGGGGAGTTCCGAGCAGTACTTC.

The chain joins TRBV9 to TRBJ2-2, with 8 positions matching TRBD1. The CDR3 length is 16 residues. Germline assignment: CDR1 SGDLS and CDR2 YYNGEE. V lost 0 bases to trimming and J lost 6 bases; unmatched junction nucleotides: 7. CDR3 loop: CASSVGRRQGSGELFF. The DNA of the CDR3 is TGTGCCAGCAGCGTAGGTAGGAGACAGGGGTCCGGGGAGCTGTTTTTT.

The chain employs TRBV19 and TRBJ1-2; 10 positions agree with TRBD1. V trimming: 3 bases; J trimming: 4 bases; junction bases outside the gene matches: 2. CDR3 length: 14 residues. CDR1 and CDR2 from the germline V gene are LNHDA and SQIVND (reference sequence). The DNA of the CDR3 is TGTGCCAGTAGTATCCGGGACAGGGGCTATGGCTACACCTTC. Translation gives CASSIRDRGYGYTF.

CDR3 sequence (DNA): TGTGCCAGCAGGATCCAGGCGGGGAGTGAAGCTTTCTTT. This encodes CASRIQAGSEAFF. The rearrangement joins TRBV2 to TRBJ1-1; the D is unclear. CDR1 SNHLY and CDR2 FYNNEI come from the germline V gene. Trimming took off 6 bases at V and 7 bases at J, with 15 bases between the two ends. This CDR3 is 13 amino acids long.

This clone was recorded only once. The chain links TRBV11-2 to TRBJ2-7; D not resolved. With 4 bases removed from V and 3 bases from J, the gap between germline ends came to 4 bases. This CDR3 spans 11 amino acids. Germline V gene sequence: CDR1 SGHAT, CDR2 FQNNGV. CDR3 protein: CASSSVYEQYF. The CDR3 nucleotides are TGTGCCAGCAGCTCGGTCTACGAGCAGTACTTC.

The chain has TRBV4-1 and TRBJ1-1; 8 bases match TRBD1. CDR3 length equals 14 residues. With V trimmed by 4 bases and J by 6 bases, 7 bases remained unmatched. From germline, CDR1 is MGHRA and CDR2 YSYEKL. CDR3 loop: CASSLGQGYAEAFF. The DNA of the CDR3 is TGCGCCAGCAGCCTCGGACAGGGCTATGCTGAAGCTTTCTTT.

The CDR3 DNA is TGTGCCAGCAGCTCCCGACTAGCGGGAGGCACAGATACGCAGTATTTT. Protein: CASSSRLAGGTDTQYF. The chain is built from TRBV7-9 and TRBJ2-3; 12 bases agree with TRBD2. The V gene's germline CDR1 is SEHNR and CDR2 FQNEAQ (reference sequence). The V and J ends lost 4 bases and 1 base, in that order; junction bases with no gene match: 3. The CDR3 contains 16 residues.

V and J are TRBV7-9 and TRBJ1-2; TRBD1 agrees at 7 bases. In germline, CDR1 is SEHNR, CDR2 FQNEAQ (reference sequence). The CDR3 totals 14 residues. V was clipped by 4 bases and J by 0 bases; unmatched bases: 2. CDR3 sequence reads: CASSSDRTNYGYTF. CDR3 coding DNA: TGTGCCAGCAGCTCGGACAGGACTAACTATGGCTACACCTTC.

This clone was picked up one time. This rearrangement joins TRBV19 to TRBJ2-1; D may be TRBD2 (5 bases). CDR1 and CDR2 (germline): LNHDA, SQIVND (reference sequence). V was cut by 2 bases and J by 0 bases, with 8 bases left in between. CDR3 length: 15 amino acids. CDR3 bases: TGTGCCAGTAGTATAACGGGATACTCCTACAATGAGCAGTTCTTC. It translates to CASSITGYSYNEQFF.

The CDR3 loop reads CASSAGLAGVEGDTQYF. The CDR3 nucleotides are TGTGCCAGCAGTGCCGGACTAGCGGGAGTAGAGGGCGATACGCAGTATTTT. J is TRBJ2-3 and V is TRBV2; 13 bases align to TRBD2. Germline CDR1 is SNHLY and CDR2 is FYNNEI. V lost 4 bases, J lost 6 bases, and 10 bases stayed unmatched. The CDR3 consists of 17 residues.